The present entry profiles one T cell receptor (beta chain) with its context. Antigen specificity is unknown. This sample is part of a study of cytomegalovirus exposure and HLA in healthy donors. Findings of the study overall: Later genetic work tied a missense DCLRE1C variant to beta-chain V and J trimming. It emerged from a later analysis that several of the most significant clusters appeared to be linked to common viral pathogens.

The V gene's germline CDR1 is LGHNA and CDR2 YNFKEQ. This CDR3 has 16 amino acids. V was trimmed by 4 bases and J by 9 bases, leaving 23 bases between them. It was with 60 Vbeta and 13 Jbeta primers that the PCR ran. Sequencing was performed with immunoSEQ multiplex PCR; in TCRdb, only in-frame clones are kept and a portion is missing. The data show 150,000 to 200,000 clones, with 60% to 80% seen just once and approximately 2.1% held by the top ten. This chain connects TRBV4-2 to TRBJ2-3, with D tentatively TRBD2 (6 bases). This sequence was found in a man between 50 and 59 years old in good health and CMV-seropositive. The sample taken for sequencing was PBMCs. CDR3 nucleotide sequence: TGTGCCAGCAGCCTCCTGGACGCGCGGGGTTCGTTGACGCAGTATTTT. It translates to CASSLLDARGSLTQYF.